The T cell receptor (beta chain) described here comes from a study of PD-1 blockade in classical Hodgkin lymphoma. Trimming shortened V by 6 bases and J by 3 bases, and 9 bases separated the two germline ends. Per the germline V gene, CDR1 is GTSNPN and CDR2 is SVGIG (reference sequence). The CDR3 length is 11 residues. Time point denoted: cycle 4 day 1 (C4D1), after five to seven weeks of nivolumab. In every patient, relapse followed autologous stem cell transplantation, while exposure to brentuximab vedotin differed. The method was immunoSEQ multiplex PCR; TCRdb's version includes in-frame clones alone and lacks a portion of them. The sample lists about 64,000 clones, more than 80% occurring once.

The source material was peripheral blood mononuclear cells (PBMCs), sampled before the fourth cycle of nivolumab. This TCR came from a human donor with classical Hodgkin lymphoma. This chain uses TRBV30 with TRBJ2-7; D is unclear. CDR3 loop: CACIVSYEQYF. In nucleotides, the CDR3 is TGTGCCTGTATTGTCAGCTACGAGCAGTACTTC.